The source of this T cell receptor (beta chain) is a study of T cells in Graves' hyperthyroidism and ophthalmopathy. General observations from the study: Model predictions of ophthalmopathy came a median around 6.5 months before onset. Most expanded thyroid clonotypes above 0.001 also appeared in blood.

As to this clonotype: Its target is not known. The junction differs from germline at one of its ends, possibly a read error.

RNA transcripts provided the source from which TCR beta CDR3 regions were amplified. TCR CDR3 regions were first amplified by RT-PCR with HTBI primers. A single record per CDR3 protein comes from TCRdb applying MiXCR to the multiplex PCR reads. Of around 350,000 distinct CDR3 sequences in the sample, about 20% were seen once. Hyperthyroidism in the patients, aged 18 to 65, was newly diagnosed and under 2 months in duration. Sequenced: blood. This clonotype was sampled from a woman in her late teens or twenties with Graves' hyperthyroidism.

CDR3 sequence (DNA): TGTGTCAGCAGTGAAGGTGAAGAGACCCAGTACTTC. As protein: CVSSEGEETQYF. The gene calls are TRBV2 and TRBJ2-5; D uncertain. Germline CDR1 and CDR2: SNHLY and FYNNEI. CDR3 length equals 12 residues. Full variable domain (remainder filled in from reference TRBV2 and TRBJ2-5): EPEVTQTPSHQVTQMGQEVILRCVPISNHLYFYWYRQILGQKVEFLVSFYNNEISEKSEIFDDQFSVERPDGSNFTLKIRSTKLEDSAMYFCVSSEGEETQYFGPGTRLLVL.